The present entry profiles one TCR beta chain with its context. The antigen is not known. Each of the sorted populations had a purity greater than 95%. Expressed TCRB transcripts were sequenced after all isolated RNA was converted to cDNA. Regulatory, naive and central memory T cell samples averaged approximately 3.8 million reads. Sequencing was performed with immunoSEQ multiplex PCR; in TCRdb, only in-frame clones are kept and a portion is missing. This sample carries about 370,000 clones, over 9% of them seen once, and the ten largest clones take about 0.64%. V trimming: 7 bases; J trimming: 4 bases; junction bases outside the gene matches: 4. The germline gives CDR1 MNHEY, CDR2 SVGAGI. This CDR3 contains 13 residues. These data belong to a study of beta chain features in type 1 diabetes. Regarding the study as a whole: Type 1 diabetes patients had moderately but significantly shorter TCRB CDR3s in all four CD4+ subsets.

The sequence came from a man aged 30 to 39 with type 1 diabetes. The rearrangement uses TRBV6-5 and TRBJ1-1; TRBD1 matches 9 bases. Sequenced: central memory CD4+ T cells from blood. The CDR3 bases are TGTGCCAGCATTAGACAGGGGGGCACTGAAGCTTTCTTT. The encoded protein is CASIRQGGTEAFF.